The clone carrying this TCR beta chain came up once. Trimming pared 3 bases from V and 0 bases from J, leaving 11 bases between. The germline CDR1 and CDR2 sequences are SGHDN and FVKESK. The CDR3 extends over 15 amino acids. The data originate from a study of OX40 agonist ivuxolimab in advanced cancers. Study-wide context: All patients had ivuxolimab intravenously every 2 weeks at 0.01 to 10 mg/kg. Males comprised around 78% of the group, whose mean age was approximately 60 years (range roughly 23 to 80).

Sequenced by immunoSEQ multiplex PCR; TCRdb stores in-frame clones only, minus some. The data contain approximately 99,000 clones, less than 95% of them singletons. V and J are TRBV14 and TRBJ2-5; tentative D call: TRBD1 (5 bases). This sample comprised CD4+ or CD8+ T cells sorted from blood, obtained in a trial of the OX40 agonist ivuxolimab. The sequence was collected from an adult with an advanced solid tumor such as melanoma, head and neck, liver or kidney cancer. The CDR3 region is CASSHDSGYQETQYF. As DNA, the CDR3 is TGTGCCAGCAGCCACGACAGTGGCTACCAAGAGACCCAGTACTTC.